The rows below give T cell receptor beta chains drawn from one sample of a study of T-cell memory formation after mild COVID-19. TCRdb re-called the 5' RACE reads through MiXCR, storing one row per CDR3 protein. The repertoire holds hundreds of thousands of distinct CDR3 sequences, with 18% as singletons. Sequences were obtained from PBMCs or a T cell subset sorted from them (not recorded which). Receptor source: an adult woman who had mild COVID-19 (a few samples of this study predate the infection). Cell type and time point are not known. Both conserved end residues are part of each CDR3. A D gene is named only where the DNA matches it firmly. Clone size is shown for a subset of rows, as once, few, many or a class of expanded clone.

v_call clone_size d_call cdr3_aa
TRBV5-1 many - CASSPGHLDEQFF
TRBV19 - TRBD1 CASSDRTGSTDTQYF
TRBV6-2/TRBV6-3 - TRBD1 CASRGTGFSYEQYF
TRBV6-5 - - CASRPEWALAKNIQYF
TRBV9 few - CASSPIIRTEAFF
TRBV6-6 - - CASSYPAGETYEQYF
TRBV14 - - CASSQEAAYNTEAFF
TRBV9 - - CASSVAANTGELFF
TRBV3-1 - TRBD1 CASSLKGAVSEQFF
TRBV12-3/TRBV12-4 few - CASSPWADPNTEAFF
TRBV7-9 few TRBD1 CASSSEQGPPYNEQFF
TRBV24-1 few TRBD1 CATSARTGQAGANVLTF
TRBV6-5 - TRBD1 CASSYSMQGVRNTEAFF
TRBV7-9 - - CASSLWETNTGELFF
TRBV5-1 - - CASSLEAAYEQFF
TRBV7-9 few TRBD1 CASSSMYRGATKNIQYF
TRBV4-2 - TRBD2 CASSQEVSAGVAYEQYF
TRBV29-1 few - CSVGPPASIPYEQYF
TRBV9 many TRBD2 CASSPRLAGEPGSYNEQFF
TRBV7-9 few TRBD1 CASSGQGRDEQYF